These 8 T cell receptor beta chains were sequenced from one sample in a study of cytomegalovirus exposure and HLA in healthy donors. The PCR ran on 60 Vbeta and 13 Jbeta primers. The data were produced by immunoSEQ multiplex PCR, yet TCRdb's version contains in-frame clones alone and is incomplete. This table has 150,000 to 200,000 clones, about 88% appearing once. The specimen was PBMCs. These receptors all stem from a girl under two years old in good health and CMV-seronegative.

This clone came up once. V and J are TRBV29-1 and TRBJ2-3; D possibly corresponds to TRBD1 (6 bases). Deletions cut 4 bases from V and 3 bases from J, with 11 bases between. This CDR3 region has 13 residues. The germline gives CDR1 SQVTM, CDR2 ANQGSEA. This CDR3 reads CSVGRGLTDTQYF. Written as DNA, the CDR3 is TGCAGCGTTGGCAGGGGTCTGACAGATACGCAGTATTTT.

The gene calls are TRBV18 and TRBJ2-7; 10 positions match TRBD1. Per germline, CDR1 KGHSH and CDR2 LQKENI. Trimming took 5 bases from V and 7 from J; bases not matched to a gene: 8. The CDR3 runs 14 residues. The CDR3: CASSSGTGAEEQYF. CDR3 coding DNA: TGTGCCAGCTCATCCGGGACAGGGGCGGAGGAGCAGTACTTC.

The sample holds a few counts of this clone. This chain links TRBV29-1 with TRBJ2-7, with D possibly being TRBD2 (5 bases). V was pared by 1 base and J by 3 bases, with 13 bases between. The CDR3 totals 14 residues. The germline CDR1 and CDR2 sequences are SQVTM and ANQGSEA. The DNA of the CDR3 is TGCAGCGTTGAAGTGAGGGCCGTTGGCTACGAGCAGTACTTC. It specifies CSVEVRAVGYEQYF.

The DNA for the CDR3 is TGTGCCAGCAGCTTTAGCGGGACAGAACGGCTGTTTTTT. Protein sequence: CASSFSGTERLFF. The chain uses TRBV5-6 and TRBJ1-4; the match to TRBD1 covers 7 bases. CDR1 SGHDT and CDR2 YYEEEE come from the germline V gene. The junction had 9 bases not matched to a gene; V was cut back by 2 bases and J by 14 bases. CDR3 size: 13 residues.

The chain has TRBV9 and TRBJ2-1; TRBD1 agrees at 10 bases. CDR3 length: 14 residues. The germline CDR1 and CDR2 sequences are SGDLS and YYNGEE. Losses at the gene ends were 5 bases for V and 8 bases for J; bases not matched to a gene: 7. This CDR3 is CASSTGQGYDEQFF. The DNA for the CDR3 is TGTGCCAGCAGTACGGGACAGGGGTATGATGAGCAGTTCTTC.

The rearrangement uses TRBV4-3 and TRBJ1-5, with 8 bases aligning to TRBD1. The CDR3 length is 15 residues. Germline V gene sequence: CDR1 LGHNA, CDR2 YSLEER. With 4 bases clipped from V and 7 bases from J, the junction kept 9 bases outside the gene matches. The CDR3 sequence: CASSPQGAPGQPQHF. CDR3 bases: TGCGCCAGCAGCCCCCAGGGGGCTCCGGGGCAGCCCCAGCATTTT.

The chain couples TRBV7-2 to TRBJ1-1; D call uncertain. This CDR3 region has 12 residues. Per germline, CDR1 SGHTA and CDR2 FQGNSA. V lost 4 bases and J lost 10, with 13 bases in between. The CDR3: CASSSGGPPAFF. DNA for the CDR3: TGTGCCAGCAGCTCCGGAGGGCCGCCAGCTTTCTTT.

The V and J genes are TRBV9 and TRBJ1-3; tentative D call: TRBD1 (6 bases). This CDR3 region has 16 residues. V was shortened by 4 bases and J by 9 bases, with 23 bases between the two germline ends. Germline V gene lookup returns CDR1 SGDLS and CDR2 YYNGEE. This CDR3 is CASSPRRLRQAGTIYF. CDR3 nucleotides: TGTGCCAGCAGCCCCCGAAGACTTCGACAGGCAGGCACCATATATTTT.